One and the same sample provided the 32 T cell receptor beta chains below, sequenced in a study of early T cells in non-severe SARS-CoV-2 infection. TCRdb recomputed calls from the 5' RACE reads with MiXCR, one row per CDR3 protein. The profile shows 55,000 to 75,000 distinct CDR3 sequences, under 13% of them singletons. Sequenced material: whole blood. The receptor source for this set is an adult who was a healthcare worker with PCR-confirmed SARS-CoV-2 infection or an uninfected control (not recorded which).

This clonotype was counted at least ten times. The V and J genes are TRBV7-9 and TRBJ2-1, with D possibly being TRBD1 (6 bases). V lost 2 bases to trimming and J lost 7 bases, with 12 bases between them. The CDR3 extends over 14 amino acids. Germline V gene data show CDR1 as SEHNR and CDR2 as FQNEAQ (reference sequence). CDR3 residues: CASSLRTGRNEQFF. The DNA for the CDR3 is TGTGCCAGCAGCTTACGCACAGGGCGGAATGAGCAGTTCTTC.

This clonotype was counted at least ten times. The chain is built from TRBV19 and TRBJ2-1; D remains ambiguous. CDR1 is LNHDA and CDR2 is SQIVND in the germline V gene (reference sequence). The CDR3 runs 14 residues. V was trimmed by 3 bases and J by 2 bases, leaving 8 bases between them. CDR3 coding DNA: TGTGCCAGTAGTATTGGCGGTCCCTACAATGAGCAGTTCTTC. It codes for CASSIGGPYNEQFF. Together with reference TRBV19 and TRBJ2-1, the CDR3 gives the full variable domain: DGGITQSPKYLFRKEGQNVTLSCEQNLNHDAMYWYRQDPGQGLRLIYYSQIVNDFQKGDIAEGYSVSREKKESFPLTVTSAQKNPTAFYLCASSIGGPYNEQFFGPGTRLTVL.

CDR3 residues: CSAKGTSYIGELFF. The CDR3 nucleotides read TGCAGTGCCAAAGGAACTAGCTACATCGGGGAGCTGTTTTTT. The chain recombines TRBV20-1 with TRBJ2-2; D is possibly TRBD2 (6 bases). CDR3 length equals 14 residues. Trimming shortened V by 6 bases and J by 7 bases, and 18 bases separated the two germline ends. Germline V gene lookup returns CDR1 DFQATT and CDR2 SNEGSKA (reference sequence).

This clonotype was observed a handful of times. The J gene is TRBJ1-1, the V gene TRBV12-3 or TRBV12-4; 7 bases fit TRBD1. The CDR3 runs 15 residues. V was clipped by 4 bases and J by 2 bases; unmatched bases: 7. CDR3 in amino acids: CASSSTGTVNTEAFF. Here the CDR3 DNA reads TGTGCCAGCAGTTCGACCGGGACAGTCAACACTGAAGCTTTCTTT.

The gene calls are TRBV7-8 and TRBJ2-7; D unclear. The CDR3 spans 13 residues. V was cut by 1 base and J by 2 bases, with 6 bases left in between. The germline V gene has CDR1 SGHVS and CDR2 FQNEAQ. The CDR3 region has the DNA TGTGCCAGCAGCTTAGAAGGCACCTACGAGCAGTACTTC. Translated, it gives CASSLEGTYEQYF.

In its sample, this clonotype was seen a few times. V and J are TRBV29-1 and TRBJ2-7; the D call may be TRBD1 or TRBD2 (6 bases each). Germline CDR1 reads SQVTM; CDR2 reads ANQGSEA. The CDR3 is 13 amino acids. Between the trimmed V and J ends, which lost 4 bases and 2 bases, there was a span of 12 bases. This chain's CDR3 is CSVVGGPTYEQYF. Here the CDR3 DNA reads TGCAGCGTTGTGGGGGGCCCTACCTACGAGCAGTACTTC.

This clonotype was counted only a few times. The J gene is TRBJ1-2, the V gene TRBV10-3; D remains unclear. CDR3 size: 12 residues. The V gene's germline CDR1 is ENHRY and CDR2 SYGVKD. Trimming left V 4 bases short and J 4 bases short, with 7 bases between. The CDR3 sequence: CAISGESYGYTF. Here the CDR3 DNA reads TGTGCCATCAGTGGAGAGAGCTATGGCTACACCTTC.

This clonotype was detected only a few times. The chain has TRBV19 and TRBJ1-1, with D unclear. This CDR3 is 11 amino acids long. The V end lost 5 bases, the J end lost 4 bases, and 5 bases lay between the germline ends. Germline CDR1 reads LNHDA; CDR2 reads SQIVND (reference sequence). The CDR3 DNA sequence: TGTGCCAGTAGTTCTTTCACTGAAGCTTTCTTT. It specifies CASSSFTEAFF.

This clonotype occurred a few times. The chain combines TRBV24-1 with TRBJ2-1; D is possibly TRBD1 or TRBD2 (5 bases each). The CDR3 is 15 amino acids. V lost 3 bases to trimming and J lost 3 bases, with 11 bases between them. Germline-derived CDR1 and CDR2 are KGHDR and SFDVKD. The CDR3: CATSDTGTLYNEQFF. As DNA, the CDR3 is TGTGCCACCAGTGATACCGGGACCCTCTACAATGAGCAGTTCTTC.

The V and J genes are TRBV12-3 or TRBV12-4 and TRBJ1-1, with TRBD1 as a possible D gene (5 bases). The CDR3 contains 12 residues. V was pared by 7 bases and J by 3 bases, with 9 bases between. Written as DNA, the CDR3 is TGTGCCAGCAAAGAACAGGACACTGAAGCTTTCTTT. It is translated as CASKEQDTEAFF.

This clonotype came up many times. At one boundary the junction diverges from the germline segment, which might be a read error. This chain uses TRBV29-1 with TRBJ1-5, with D uncertain. Germline V CDR1 and CDR2: SQVTM, ANQGSEA. The CDR3 is 13 residues long. The CDR3 DNA follows: TGCAGCGTTCAAGACGACGACGATCAGCCCCAGCATTTT. Residues: CSVQDDDDQPQHF. The full variable domain, rest sourced from reference TRBV29-1 and TRBJ1-5, is SAVISQKPSRDICQRGTSLTIQCQVDSQVTMMFWYRQQPGQSLTLIATANQGSEATYESGFVIDKFPISRPNLTFSTLTVSNMSPEDSSIYLCSVQDDDDQPQHFGDGTRLSIL.

V usage is TRBV2 and J usage is TRBJ2-3; no firm D call. V shed 2 bases and J shed 5 bases, with 8 bases lying between them. The CDR3 has 13 amino acids. From germline, CDR1 is SNHLY and CDR2 FYNNEI. CDR3 protein: CASSEPPLDTQYF. The DNA of the CDR3 is TGTGCCAGCAGTGAACCCCCCTTAGATACGCAGTATTTT. The variable domain in full, completed from reference TRBV2 and TRBJ2-3, reads EPEVTQTPSHQVTQMGQEVILRCVPISNHLYFYWYRQILGQKVEFLVSFYNNEISEKSEIFDDQFSVERPDGSNFTLKIRSTKLEDSAMYFCASSEPPLDTQYFGPGTRLTVL.

The chain has TRBV10-3 and TRBJ2-3; D unclear. Germline loops: CDR1 ENHRY, CDR2 SYGVKD. The CDR3 has 13 residues. The V and J ends lost 11 bases and 0 bases respectively, with 12 bases between them. The CDR3 DNA sequence: TGTGCCGCCAAAAGTGCTAGCACAGATACGCAGTATTTT. Protein sequence: CAAKSASTDTQYF.

The table lists this clonotype with many counts. V gene TRBV6-6 combines with J gene TRBJ1-3; D gene unclear. The V gene's germline CDR1 is MNHNY and CDR2 SVGAGI (reference sequence). This CDR3 contains 11 residues. The ends were cut back, 7 bases at V and 5 bases at J, with 6 bases in the middle. The CDR3 DNA is TGTGCCAGCAAGCAGCGAAACACCATATATTTT. Its protein product is CASKQRNTIYF.

The J gene is TRBJ2-5, the V gene TRBV29-1, with D uncertain. Trimming removed 1 base from V and 2 bases from J, with 8 bases in between. CDR3 length equals 13 residues. Germline V gene sequence: CDR1 SQVTM, CDR2 ANQGSEA. This CDR3 reads CSVEGRSQETQYF. The CDR3 DNA follows: TGCAGCGTTGAAGGACGCAGTCAAGAGACCCAGTACTTC.

V is TRBV18 and J is TRBJ2-1; 7 nucleotides match TRBD2. Trimming took 1 base from V and 6 from J; bases not matched to a gene: 0. The V gene's germline CDR1 is KGHSH and CDR2 LQKENI. The CDR3 spans 13 residues. The CDR3 nucleotides read TGTGCCAGCTCACCACTAGCGGGCAATGAGCAGTTCTTC. Protein: CASSPLAGNEQFF.

The chain combines TRBV2 with TRBJ2-1; D is possibly TRBD1 or TRBD2 (5 bases each). This CDR3 is 14 amino acids long. V lost 3 bases to trimming and J lost 4 bases, with 10 bases between them. Germline CDR1 and CDR2: SNHLY and FYNNEI. CDR3 nucleotides: TGTGCCAGCAGTGACTCCGGGGCTTACAATGAGCAGTTCTTC. This encodes CASSDSGAYNEQFF.

In its sample, this clonotype was seen once. The chain employs TRBV18 and TRBJ1-2; D unresolved. The CDR3 spans 13 residues. CDR1 and CDR2 from the germline V gene are KGHSH and LQKENI. V was shortened by 4 bases and J by 6 bases, with 12 bases between the two germline ends. The CDR3 DNA sequence: TGTGCCAGCTCACGGAGGGAACAGAATGGCTACACCTTC. Protein product: CASSRREQNGYTF.

This rearrangement joins TRBV6-5 to TRBJ2-5, with D tentatively TRBD1 (6 bases). Germline values: CDR1 MNHEY, CDR2 SVGAGI. Between the trimmed V and J ends, which lost 6 bases and 2 bases, there was a span of 10 bases. The CDR3 covers 13 residues. CDR3 nucleotides: TGTGCCAGCAGCTACAGGGAGCAAGAGACCCAGTACTTC. Protein: CASSYREQETQYF.

The J gene is TRBJ2-5, the V gene TRBV12-3 or TRBV12-4; D is perhaps TRBD1 or TRBD2 (5 bases each). V was shortened by 5 bases and J by 2 bases, with 15 bases between the two germline ends. The CDR3 covers 15 residues. The CDR3 region has the DNA TGTGCCAGCAGTCCCGACAGCTGGGAGCAAGAGACCCAGTACTTC. This sequence encodes CASSPDSWEQETQYF.

This clonotype was recorded at least ten times. The V and J genes are TRBV4-3 and TRBJ2-1; D gene uncertain. The CDR3 is 15 residues long. Germline CDR1 and CDR2: LGHNA and YSLEER. V lost 3 bases to trimming and J lost 4 bases, with 13 bases between them. Here the CDR3 DNA reads TGCGCCAGCAGCCAGGGCGCAGTATCTTACAATGAGCAGTTCTTC. It translates to CASSQGAVSYNEQFF.

This clonotype came up many times. The chain employs TRBV11-2 and TRBJ1-5; perhaps TRBD1 as D (6 bases). The CDR3 is 13 amino acids. CDR1 and CDR2 (germline): SGHAT, FQNNGV. V was cut by 5 bases and J by 7 bases, with 12 bases left in between. CDR3 in DNA: TGTGCCAGCAGCCTTCAGGGGCGGCAGCCCCAGCATTTT. It codes for CASSLQGRQPQHF.

This clonotype appeared a few times. The chain combines TRBV11-2 with TRBJ2-5; tentatively, D is TRBD1 (5 bases). The V end lost 7 bases, the J end lost 4 bases, and 13 bases lay between the germline ends. The CDR3 loop spans 13 amino acids. Germline values: CDR1 SGHAT, CDR2 FQNNGV. DNA of the CDR3: TGTGCCAGCAATGGGGCGCCAGGAGAGACCCAGTACTTC. Translating it yields CASNGAPGETQYF.

This clonotype was detected a few times. The chain recombines TRBV14 with TRBJ2-7, with 8 bases aligning to TRBD1. Looked up from germline, CDR1 is SGHDN and CDR2 is FVKESK. V dropped 4 bases and J dropped 3; count of bases not matched to a gene: 2. The CDR3 is made up of 13 amino acids. The CDR3 sequence: CASSPGQGYEQYF. CDR3 bases: TGTGCCAGCAGCCCAGGACAGGGCTACGAGCAGTACTTC.

The chain joins TRBV6-2 or TRBV6-3 to TRBJ2-4, with D unresolved. Germline lookup yields CDR1 MNHEY and CDR2 SVGEGT. V gave up 4 bases and J gave up 0 bases, with 16 bases separating them. The CDR3 contains 17 residues. Here the CDR3 reads CASSSSGTELAKNIQYF. CDR3 DNA sequence: TGTGCCAGCAGTTCATCTGGCACGGAGCTAGCCAAAAACATTCAGTACTTC.

This clonotype was seen a handful of times. The V gene is TRBV30, the J gene TRBJ1-6; possible D gene TRBD1, 6 bases. Looked up from germline, CDR1 is GTSNPN and CDR2 is SVGIG (reference sequence). Trimming removed 0 bases at V and 7 bases at J, with 19 bases between. The CDR3 runs 17 residues. CDR3 coding DNA: TGTGCCTGGAGTGTTCAAGGGACACATCGACCGAATTCACCCCTCCACTTT. Residues: CAWSVQGTHRPNSPLHF.

The sample holds a few counts of this clonotype. The gene calls are TRBV10-3 and TRBJ1-3; unclear D gene. V lost 5 bases to trimming and J lost 4 bases, with 6 bases between them. This CDR3 contains 12 residues. Looked up from germline, CDR1 is ENHRY and CDR2 is SYGVKD. The CDR3 coding sequence is TGTGCCATCAGTCAACAGGGAAACACCATATATTTT. As protein: CAISQQGNTIYF.

In its sample, this clonotype was seen a few times. The gene calls are TRBV6-1 and TRBJ2-1, with D unclear. V was shortened by 0 bases and J by 2 bases, with 8 bases between the two germline ends. The CDR3 spans 15 residues. Germline V lookup: CDR1 MNHNS, CDR2 SASEGT. For the CDR3, the DNA is TGTGCCAGCAGTGAAGCGATCCGAACCTACAATGAGCAGTTCTTC. The encoded protein is CASSEAIRTYNEQFF.

The rearrangement joins TRBV20-1 to TRBJ2-5; 7 nucleotides agree with TRBD1. The trim removed 3 bases at V and 5 bases at J, leaving 6 bases unmatched. The CDR3 spans 13 residues. The germline V gene has CDR1 DFQATT and CDR2 SNEGSKA (reference sequence). CDR3 sequence (DNA): TGCAGTGCTAGGAGGGGGCACATGGAGACCCAGTACTTC. Amino acid sequence: CSARRGHMETQYF.

In this sample, this clonotype turned up many times. The chain recombines TRBV12-3 or TRBV12-4 with TRBJ2-7; D gene ambiguous. Trimming removed 2 bases from V and 7 bases from J, with 6 bases in between. The CDR3 is 11 residues long. The CDR3 nucleotides are TGTGCCAGCAGTTTAAGGAAGGAGCAGTACTTC. It translates to CASSLRKEQYF.

The gene calls are TRBV20-1 and TRBJ2-7; TRBD1 or TRBD2 may be the D gene (5 bases each). This CDR3 spans 11 amino acids. The germline V gene encodes CDR1 DFQATT and CDR2 SNEGSKA (reference sequence). Trimming took off 6 bases at V and 5 bases at J, with 11 bases between the two ends. The CDR3 is CSAASGHEQYF. CDR3 in DNA: TGCAGTGCCGCCTCGGGGCACGAGCAGTACTTC.

This clonotype showed up just a few times. The chain links TRBV30 to TRBJ1-2; 10 bases match TRBD1. V gave up 5 bases and J gave up 7 bases; unmatched junction bases: 4. This CDR3 contains 12 residues. Germline-derived CDR1 and CDR2 are GTSNPN and SVGIG (reference sequence). DNA of the CDR3: TGTGCCTGGTCCGGGACAGGGGTTGGCTACACCTTC. Translation gives CAWSGTGVGYTF.